A selection of T cell receptor beta chains follows, all from one sample in a study of blood T cells in healthy people across ages. MiXCR, applied by TCRdb to the 5' RACE reads, yields one record per CDR3 protein. The profile covers roughly 1.7 million distinct CDR3 sequences, with about 32% appearing a single time and about 11% taken by the ten largest. Input material: blood. The source of these receptors is a woman aged 30 to 39 in good health. Both conserved end residues are part of each CDR3. Each record gives: J gene, CDR3 length, V gene, clone size, D gene, CDR3 DNA, CDR3 protein. D genes are given only for firm matches. Rows may omit the clone size; those that give it use once, few, many or a size class.

TRBJ2-7	16	TRBV7-2	few	TRBD1	TGTGCCAGCAGCCTTTCAAGAGACAGGGGCCTACGTGGGCAGTACTTC	CASSLSRDRGLRGQYF
TRBJ2-1	15	TRBV7-9	few	TRBD2	TGTGCCAGCAGCTCGAAGACTAGCGGGGGCCCAGGGCAGTTCTTC	CASSSKTSGGPGQFF
TRBJ2-7	15	TRBV3-1	NA	NA	TGTGCCAGCAGTCCCAGGGGCCCCTTATCGTACGAGCAGTACTTC	CASSPRGPLSYEQYF
TRBJ2-3	15	TRBV7-9	few	NA	TGTGCCAGCACTCCAGGGGAACGGGGCACAGATACGCAGTATTTT	CASTPGERGTDTQYF
TRBJ2-5	17	TRBV5-1	NA	TRBD2	TGCGCCAGCAGCTTAAGACGGACTAGCGGGGAACAAGAGACCCAGTACTTC	CASSLRRTSGEQETQYF
TRBJ2-1	16	TRBV7-6	few	NA	TGTGCCAGCAGCTGGAACGGACGGGTGTTAGTGGATGAGCAGTTCTTC	CASSWNGRVLVDEQFF
TRBJ2-1	17	TRBV5-6	NA	TRBD2	TGTGCCAGTAGCTTGAGGTTTGCGGGAGGGCCGCGGAATGAGCAGTTCTTC	CASSLRFAGGPRNEQFF
TRBJ1-1	15	TRBV7-9	few	NA	TGTGCCAGCAGCTTAGCGCAGGGCTTGAACACTGAAGCTTTCTTT	CASSLAQGLNTEAFF
TRBJ1-6	15	TRBV4-2	NA	NA	TGTGCCAGCAGCCAAGATTGGACAGTCGATTCACCCCTCCACTTT	CASSQDWTVDSPLHF
TRBJ2-3	14	TRBV7-8	NA	NA	TGTGCCAGCAGCCCGAGAGGACCCGCGGATACGCAGTATTTT	CASSPRGPADTQYF
TRBJ1-5	16	TRBV6-2/TRBV6-3	few	TRBD1	TGTGCCAGCAGTGGGCCGGGACAGGGGGTTTGGCAGCCCCAGCATTTT	CASSGPGQGVWQPQHF
TRBJ1-2	16	TRBV20-1	many	TRBD1	TGCAGTCCCTTCGCTGGACAGGGGGTTTTAGTCTATGGCTACACCTTC	CSPFAGQGVLVYGYTF
TRBJ2-7	13	TRBV28	NA	TRBD1	TGTGCCAGCACCGGGACAGGGATCCCCGAGCAGTACTTC	CASTGTGIPEQYF
TRBJ2-7	13	TRBV29-1	NA	NA	TGCAGCACCTCGCAGGGTGGGCCTTACGAGCAGTACTTC	CSTSQGGPYEQYF
TRBJ2-7	15	TRBV9	NA	NA	TGTGCCAGCAGCGTAGGATCGGGGGAGACCTGGGAGCAGTACTTC	CASSVGSGETWEQYF
TRBJ2-4	15	TRBV12-3/TRBV12-4	many	NA	TGTGCCAGCAGTTTAGGAGGGATGGCCAAAAACATTCAGTACTTC	CASSLGGMAKNIQYF
TRBJ1-2	12	TRBV20-1	NA	NA	TGCAGTGCTGCAGGGCTTAGCTATAGCTACACCTTC	CSAAGLSYSYTF
TRBJ1-2	14	TRBV7-8	few	TRBD1	TGTGCCAGCAGCCTAGACAGGGCCGGGAGTGGCTACACCTTC	CASSLDRAGSGYTF
TRBJ2-7	12	TRBV20-1	few	TRBD1	TGCAGTGCTGACAGGGGTTCGGCCGAGCAGTACTTC	CSADRGSAEQYF
TRBJ1-2	13	TRBV5-1	few	NA	TGCGCCAGCAGGGCGGGGAATAACTATGGCTGCACCTTC	CASRAGNNYGCTF
TRBJ1-4	12	TRBV29-1	few	NA	TGCAGCGTGGGGACGGGGAATGAAAAACTGTTTTTT	CSVGTGNEKLFF
TRBJ2-3	17	TRBV5-1	NA	TRBD2	TGCGCCAGCAGCTCCTACCCCACTAGCGGGATGACTGATACGCAGTATTTT	CASSSYPTSGMTDTQYF
TRBJ1-2	16	TRBV7-9	few	TRBD1	TGTGCCAGCCGCCGGACAGGGGGAAATAGGGGCTATGGCTACACCTTC	CASRRTGGNRGYGYTF
TRBJ2-6	15	TRBV10-3	NA	NA	TGTGCCATCAGTGGCTCCGGGACCCGGGCCAACGTCCTGACTTTC	CAISGSGTRANVLTF
TRBJ2-7	14	TRBV20-1	few	NA	TGCAGTGCCCAGGGAGGGACAGGACTTTACGAGCAGTACTTC	CSAQGGTGLYEQYF
TRBJ2-5	15	TRBV20-1	NA	NA	TGCAGTGCTAGAGAGGCAGCAGGTGATCGAGAGACCCAGTACTTC	CSAREAAGDRETQYF
TRBJ1-2	15	TRBV20-1	NA	NA	TGCAGTGCTAGGGACTCTACAGGGAGTAACTATGGCTACACCTTC	CSARDSTGSNYGYTF
TRBJ2-5	16	TRBV30	NA	TRBD1	TGTGCCTGGAGTTCCCCGGGACAGGGGGCAAAAGAGACCCAGTACTTC	CAWSSPGQGAKETQYF
TRBJ1-2	13	TRBV29-1	NA	NA	TGCAGCGTTGAAAAGGGGATGGACTATGGCTACACCTTC	CSVEKGMDYGYTF
TRBJ2-3	16	TRBV10-2	NA	TRBD2	TGCGCCAGCAGTGACCCAGCGGGAGTTCTTACAGATACGCAGTATTTT	CASSDPAGVLTDTQYF
TRBJ2-6	17	TRBV9	NA	NA	TGTGCCAGCACCCGATCCGCCCTGGAATCTGGGGCCAACGTCCTGACTTTC	CASTRSALESGANVLTF
TRBJ2-3	18	TRBV24-1	NA	TRBD2	TGTGCCACCAGTGATTTGAGGACTAGCGGGAGATCCGCAGATACGCAGTATTTT	CATSDLRTSGRSADTQYF
TRBJ2-5	18	TRBV19	NA	TRBD2	TGTGCCAGTAGCCGAGGACTAGCGAATACCGCTTTCCAAGAGACCCAGTACTTC	CASSRGLANTAFQETQYF
TRBJ1-2	12	TRBV30	NA	NA	TGTGCCTGGAGCGCAGGACTTTGGGGTTACACCTTC	CAWSAGLWGYTF
TRBJ1-4	16	TRBV4-1	NA	TRBD1	TGCGCCAGCAGCCAAGGCCCGGGACAGGGGCTTGAAAAACTGTTTTTT	CASSQGPGQGLEKLFF
TRBJ2-3	15	TRBV7-3	NA	TRBD2	TGTGCCAGCAGCGTAACTAGCGGATACACAGATACGCAGTATTTT	CASSVTSGYTDTQYF
TRBJ2-5	15	TRBV5-1	many	NA	TGTGCCAGCAGCTTAACGGGACAAAGCCAAGAGACCCAGTACTTC	CASSLTGQSQETQYF
TRBJ2-1	14	TRBV20-1	NA	TRBD2	TGCAGTGCTCGACTAGCGGGGACCTTCAATGAGCAGTTCTTC	CSARLAGTFNEQFF
TRBJ2-7	11	TRBV30	few	NA	TGTGCCTGGCGTTCGGTCTACGAGCAGTACTTC	CAWRSVYEQYF
TRBJ2-7	11	TRBV20-1	NA	NA	TGCAGTGCAGAAACGCTAGACGAGCAGTACTTC	CSAETLDEQYF
TRBJ2-1	13	TRBV12-3/TRBV12-4	many	TRBD2	TGTGCCAGCAGTTTATGGGGAGGGGATGAGCAGTTCTTC	CASSLWGGDEQFF
TRBJ2-5	16	TRBV5-1	NA	TRBD2	TGCGCCAGCAGCTTGGCCGGGAGCGGGAGTTTAGAGACCCAGTACTTC	CASSLAGSGSLETQYF
TRBJ2-1	16	TRBV25-1	NA	TRBD2	TGTGCCAGCAGTGATGGACTAGCGGTCTCCTACAATGAGCAGTTCTTC	CASSDGLAVSYNEQFF
TRBJ2-5	13	TRBV29-1	NA	NA	TGCAGCGCTGTTGTGGGACGTTGGGAGACCCAGTACTTC	CSAVVGRWETQYF
TRBJ2-2	16	TRBV5-1	NA	NA	TGCGCCAGCAGCTCGACAGCGGGCCTCTTTAACGGGGAGCTGTTTTTT	CASSSTAGLFNGELFF
TRBJ2-5	15	TRBV12-3/TRBV12-4	NA	TRBD2	TGTGCCAGCAGTTTCCGCCTAGCGGGAGTTGAGACCCAGTACTTC	CASSFRLAGVETQYF
TRBJ2-1	16	TRBV2	NA	TRBD2	TGTGCCAGCAGCCCTACCCGGGGAGGGTCATACAATGAGCAGTTCTTC	CASSPTRGGSYNEQFF
TRBJ1-1	13	TRBV7-9	NA	NA	TGTGCCAGCAGCGTCATTCAGGGCGACGGGGCTTTCTTT	CASSVIQGDGAFF